The 2 T cell receptor beta chains below all came from one sample that was sequenced in a study of T-cell reconstitution after alpha-beta-depleted transplantation in children. TCRbeta library preparation incorporated unique molecular identifiers. TCRdb passed the PCR reads through MiXCR, listing each CDR3 protein once. Here the sample spans 200,000 to 300,000 distinct CDR3 sequences, roughly 25% being singletons. Sample: PBMCs, taken before TCRalphabeta/CD19-depleted stem cell transplant. These receptors came from a girl aged 2-10 years with Fanconi anemia, due to receive a stem cell transplant.

V usage is TRBV6-1 and J usage is TRBJ2-5; D gene uncertain. The CDR3 length is 12 residues. V dropped 3 bases and J dropped 5 bases, with 7 bases sitting between them. The germline gives CDR1 MNHNS, CDR2 SASEGT. CDR3 in DNA: TGTGCCAGCAGTGACAAAGGGGAGACCCAGTACTTC. Its protein product is CASSDKGETQYF.

This clonotype was recorded at least ten times. CDR3 protein: CAIREGGSSYEQYF. The CDR3 bases are TGTGCCATCAGAGAGGGGGGGAGCTCCTACGAGCAGTACTTC. The chain carries TRBV10-3 and TRBJ2-7; D perhaps matches TRBD2 (7 bases). V was clipped by 6 bases and J by 0 bases, with 12 bases between them. This CDR3 comprises 14 residues. CDR1 is ENHRY and CDR2 is SYGVKD in the germline V gene.